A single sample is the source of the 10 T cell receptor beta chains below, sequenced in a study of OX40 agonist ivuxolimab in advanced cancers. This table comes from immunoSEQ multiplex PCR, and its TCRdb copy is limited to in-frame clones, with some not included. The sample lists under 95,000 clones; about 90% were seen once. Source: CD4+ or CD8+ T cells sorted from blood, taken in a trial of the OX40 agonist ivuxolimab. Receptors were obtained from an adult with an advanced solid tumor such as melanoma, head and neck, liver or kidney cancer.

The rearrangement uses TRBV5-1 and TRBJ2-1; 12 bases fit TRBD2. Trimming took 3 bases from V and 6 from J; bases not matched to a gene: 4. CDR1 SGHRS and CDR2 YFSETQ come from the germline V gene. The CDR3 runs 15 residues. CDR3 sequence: CASSSTSGSTNEQFF. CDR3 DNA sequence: TGCGCCAGCAGCTCGACTAGCGGGAGTACCAATGAGCAGTTCTTC.

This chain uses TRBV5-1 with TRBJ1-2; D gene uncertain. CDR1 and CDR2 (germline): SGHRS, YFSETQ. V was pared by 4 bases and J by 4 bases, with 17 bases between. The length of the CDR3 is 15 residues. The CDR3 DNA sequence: TGCGCCAGCAGCCCTGTCGACCCGGGCGGCTATGGCTACACCTTC. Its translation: CASSPVDPGGYGYTF.

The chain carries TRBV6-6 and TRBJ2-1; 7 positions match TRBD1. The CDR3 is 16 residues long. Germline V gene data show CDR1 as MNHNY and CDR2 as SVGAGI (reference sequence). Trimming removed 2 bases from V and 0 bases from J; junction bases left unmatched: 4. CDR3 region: CASSYLQGSSYNEQFF. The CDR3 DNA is TGTGCCAGCAGTTACCTACAGGGGTCCTCCTACAATGAGCAGTTCTTC.

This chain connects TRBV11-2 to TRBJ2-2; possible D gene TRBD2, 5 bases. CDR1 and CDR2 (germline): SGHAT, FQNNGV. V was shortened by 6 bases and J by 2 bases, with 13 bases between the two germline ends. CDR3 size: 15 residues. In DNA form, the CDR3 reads TGTGCCAGCAGGGTCGCGGACTTCAACACCGGGGAGCTGTTTTTT. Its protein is CASRVADFNTGELFF.

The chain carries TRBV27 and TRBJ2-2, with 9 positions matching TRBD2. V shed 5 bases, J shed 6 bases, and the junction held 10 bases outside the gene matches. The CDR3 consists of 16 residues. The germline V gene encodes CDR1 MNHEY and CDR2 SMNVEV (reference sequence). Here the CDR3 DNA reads TGTGCCAGCAGTAGACGCAGGGGACTAGCCGCCGGGGAGCTGTTTTTT. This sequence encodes CASSRRRGLAAGELFF.

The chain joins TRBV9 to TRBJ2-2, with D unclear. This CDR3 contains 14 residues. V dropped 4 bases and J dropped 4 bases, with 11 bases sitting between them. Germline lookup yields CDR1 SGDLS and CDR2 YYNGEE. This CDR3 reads CASSRRSVTGELFF. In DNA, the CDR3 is TGTGCCAGCAGCCGGCGGTCGGTCACCGGGGAGCTGTTTTTT.

The CDR3, as DNA: TGCGCCAGCAGCTTGAGGGACCCGCCGAGGGAAAAACTGTTTTTT. Its translation: CASSLRDPPREKLFF. The chain links TRBV5-1 to TRBJ1-4, with TRBD1 as a possible D gene (5 bases). The V gene lost 1 base and the J gene lost 8 bases, with 15 bases spanning the gap. Germline loops: CDR1 SGHRS, CDR2 YFSETQ. The CDR3 is made up of 15 amino acids.

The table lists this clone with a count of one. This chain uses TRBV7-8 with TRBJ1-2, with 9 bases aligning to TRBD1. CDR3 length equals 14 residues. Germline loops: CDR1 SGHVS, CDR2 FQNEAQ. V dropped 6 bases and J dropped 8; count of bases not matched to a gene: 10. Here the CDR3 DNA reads TGTGCCAGCAGGCCAGGACAGGGGATTGGCGGCTACACCTTC. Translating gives CASRPGQGIGGYTF.

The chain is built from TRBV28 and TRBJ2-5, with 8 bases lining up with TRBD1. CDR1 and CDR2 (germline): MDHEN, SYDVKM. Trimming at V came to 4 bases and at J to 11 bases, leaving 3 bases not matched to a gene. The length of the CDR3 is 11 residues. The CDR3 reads CASSWDRSQYF. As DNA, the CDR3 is TGTGCCAGCAGTTGGGACAGGAGTCAGTACTTC.

The CDR3 here is CASSPGTSGRTYNEQFF. For the CDR3, the DNA is TGTGCCAGTAGTCCTGGGACTAGCGGGAGGACCTACAATGAGCAGTTCTTC. The rearrangement uses TRBV19 and TRBJ2-1; TRBD2 matches 15 bases. V lost 5 bases to trimming and J lost 2 bases; unmatched junction nucleotides: 4. Germline V CDR1 and CDR2: LNHDA, SQIVND (reference sequence). The CDR3 is made up of 17 amino acids.